Listed below are T cell receptor beta chains from one sample, sequenced in a study of PD-1 blockade in classical Hodgkin lymphoma. Using immunoSEQ multiplex PCR, the repertoire was profiled, and TCRdb retains in-frame clones only, with some absent. The repertoire holds tens of thousands of clones, with about 87% as singletons. The sample consisted of peripheral blood mononuclear cells (PBMCs), taken at baseline. The receptors originated from a human donor with classical Hodgkin lymphoma. The CDR3 runs from the conserved cysteine through the conserved F or W. Each record gives: clone size, CDR3 length, V gene, J gene, D gene, CDR3 DNA, CDR3 protein. The D gene is left open where the match is weak. The listing skips clone size in some rows; elsewhere it reads once, few, many or a size class.

-,16,TRBV12-5,TRBJ2-2,-,TGTGCTAGTGGTTCGAACCTGACACCTTACACCGGGGAGCTGTTTTTT,CASGSNLTPYTGELFF
-,13,TRBV9,TRBJ1-2,-,TGTGCCAGCAGCCCCAGGGGAAGGGCTGGCTACACCTTC,CASSPRGRAGYTF
-,15,TRBV14,TRBJ1-1,-,TGTGCCAGCAGCCAAGTACGGGTTAGAGCGCCTGAAGCTTTCTTT,CASSQVRVRAPEAFF
-,14,TRBV2,TRBJ2-2,-,TGTGCCAGCAGTGCAACCGCCGTAACCGGGGAGCTGTTTTTT,CASSATAVTGELFF
-,15,TRBV11-2,TRBJ2-7,-,TGTGCCAGCAGCTTAGATGGTAGGTTGTTCCACGAGCAGTACTTC,CASSLDGRLFHEQYF
-,12,TRBV6-5,TRBJ1-2,TRBD1,TGTGCCAGCAGTGGGACAGCCTATGGCTACACCTTC,CASSGTAYGYTF
-,12,TRBV29-1,TRBJ2-1,-,TGCAGCGTTGGGAGGACAGCCAATGAGCAGTTCTTC,CSVGRTANEQFF
-,14,TRBV2,TRBJ1-2,-,TGTGCCAGCAGTGAATTGCGGGATGACTATGGCTACACCTTC,CASSELRDDYGYTF
once,16,TRBV10-1,TRBJ1-1,TRBD1,TGCGCCAGCAGTCCATCCAGGACAGGGGGCTTCACTGAAGCTTTCTTT,CASSPSRTGGFTEAFF
-,17,TRBV15,TRBJ1-2,-,TGTGCCACCAGCAGAGACGCCGGGTATGGAACGCACTATGGCTACACCTTC,CATSRDAGYGTHYGYTF
-,12,TRBV19,TRBJ1-5,-,TGTGCCAGTAGTATGAGCAATCAGCCCCAGCATTTT,CASSMSNQPQHF
few,15,TRBV27,TRBJ1-1,-,TGTGCCAGCAGCCTATGGGGGGCGCGGAACACTGAAGCTTTCTTT,CASSLWGARNTEAFF
-,11,TRBV19,TRBJ2-1,-,TGTGCCAGTAGTACCGCCAGGGAGCAGTTCTTC,CASSTAREQFF
-,15,TRBV5-4,TRBJ1-2,-,TGTGCCAGCAGCTTAAAATCAGGGGAGAACTATGGCTACACCTTC,CASSLKSGENYGYTF
-,13,TRBV6-6,TRBJ2-4,-,TGTGCCAGCAGTTACCCCCCGGGTTACATTCAGTACTTC,CASSYPPGYIQYF
-,14,TRBV7-3,TRBJ1-1,TRBD1,TGTGCCAGCAGCATGGACAGGGTGAACACTGAAGCTTTCTTT,CASSMDRVNTEAFF
-,14,TRBV9,TRBJ2-1,TRBD2,TGTGCCAGCAGCCTAAGCGGGGGGTTCGATGAGCAGTTCTTC,CASSLSGGFDEQFF
once,16,TRBV10-2,TRBJ1-3,TRBD1,TGCGCCAGCAGTCCTGGGACAGGCAACACTGGAAACACCATATATTTT,CASSPGTGNTGNTIYF
-,16,TRBV5-1,TRBJ1-3,TRBD1,TGCGCCAGCAGCCCAGGGGGTCCGTACTCTGGAAACACCATATATTTT,CASSPGGPYSGNTIYF
-,13,TRBV6-5,TRBJ2-1,-,TGTGCCAGCAGTTACTCGGTGTACAATGAGCAGTTCTTC,CASSYSVYNEQFF
-,16,TRBV7-7,TRBJ2-1,TRBD2,TGTGCCAGCAGTAGACTAGCGGATCTCTCCTACAATGAGCAGTTCTTC,CASSRLADLSYNEQFF
-,14,TRBV7-9,TRBJ2-3,-,TGTGCCAGCAGCTTAGAGGGGCGCACAGATACGCAGTATTTT,CASSLEGRTDTQYF
-,14,TRBV9,TRBJ1-1,-,TGTGCCAGCAGCGGAAAAACAAGGGACACTGAAGCTTTCTTT,CASSGKTRDTEAFF
-,12,TRBV6-5,TRBJ2-7,TRBD2,TGTGCCAGCAAGCGGGGGACCTACGAGCAGTACTTC,CASKRGTYEQYF
-,14,TRBV10-3,TRBJ1-1,-,TGTGCCATCAGTGAGTCGAGGAGGAACACTGAAGCTTTCTTT,CAISESRRNTEAFF
-,15,TRBV5-1,TRBJ1-5,TRBD1,TGCGCCAGCAGAAAATCAGGGGGCGAGGATCAGCCCCAGCATTTT,CASRKSGGEDQPQHF
-,13,TRBV27,TRBJ1-1,-,TGTGCCAGCAGTTTAAGTCGGGGGGAACGAGCTTTCTTT,CASSLSRGERAFF
-,13,TRBV6-5,TRBJ2-3,TRBD2,TGTGCCAGCGGACTAGCGGGGTTGGATACGCAGTATTTT,CASGLAGLDTQYF